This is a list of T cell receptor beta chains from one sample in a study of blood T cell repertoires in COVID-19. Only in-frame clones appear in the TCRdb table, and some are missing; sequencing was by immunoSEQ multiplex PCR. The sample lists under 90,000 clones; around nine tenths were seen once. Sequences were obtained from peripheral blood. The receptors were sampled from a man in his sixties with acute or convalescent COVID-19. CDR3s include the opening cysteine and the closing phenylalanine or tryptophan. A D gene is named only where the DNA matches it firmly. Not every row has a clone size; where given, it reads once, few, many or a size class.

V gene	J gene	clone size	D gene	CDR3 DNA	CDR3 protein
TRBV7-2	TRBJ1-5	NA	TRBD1	TGTGCCAGCAGCATAGGGACAGGGGGCAATCAGCCCCAGCATTTT	CASSIGTGGNQPQHF
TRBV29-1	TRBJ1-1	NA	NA	TGCAGCGCCCCGGTGGGCGACACTGAAGCTTTCTTT	CSAPVGDTEAFF
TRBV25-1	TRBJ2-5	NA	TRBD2	TGTGCCAGCAGTCAACTAGCGGGGGCTCAAGAGACCCAGTACTTC	CASSQLAGAQETQYF
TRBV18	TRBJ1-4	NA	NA	TGTGCCAGCTCACCGAGGAATAGGGGGACGAATGAAAAACTGTTTTTT	CASSPRNRGTNEKLFF
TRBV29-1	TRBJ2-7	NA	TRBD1	TGCAGCGTTAGGACAGGGTTCCACGAGCAGTACTTC	CSVRTGFHEQYF
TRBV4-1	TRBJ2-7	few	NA	TGCGCCAGCAGCCAAGTCTACGGAGTTCTGAGGGAGCAGTACTTC	CASSQVYGVLREQYF
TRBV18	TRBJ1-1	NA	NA	TGTGCCAGCTCGTCCTCCAAGGGGGGGGAAGCTTTCTTT	CASSSSKGGEAFF
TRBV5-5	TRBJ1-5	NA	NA	TGTGCCAGCAGCCGCCGGGCCCAGCATTTT	CASSRRAQHF
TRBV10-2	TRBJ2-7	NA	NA	TGCGCCAGCAGCTCTGACGGAGGGGTTAGTCCTTACGAGCAGTACTTC	CASSSDGGVSPYEQYF
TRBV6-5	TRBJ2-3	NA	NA	TGTGCCAGCAGTTACCTCAGGGCGTCAGATACGCAGTATTTT	CASSYLRASDTQYF
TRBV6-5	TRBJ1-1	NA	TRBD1	TGTGCCAGCAGCCACAACCGGGACAGGGCGCACTCTTTCTTT	CASSHNRDRAHSFF
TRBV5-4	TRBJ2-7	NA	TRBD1	TGTGCCAGCAGCGACGGGACAGAAATTTACGAGCAGTACTTC	CASSDGTEIYEQYF
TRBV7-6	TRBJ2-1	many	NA	TGTGCCAGCAGCCTTGACGGACATAGATCCAATGAGCAGTTCTTC	CASSLDGHRSNEQFF
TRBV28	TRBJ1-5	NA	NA	TGTGCCAGCAGTTGGGTGGGGGGGCCCGTCAAGCCCCAGCATTTT	CASSWVGGPVKPQHF
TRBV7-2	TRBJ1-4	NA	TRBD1	TGTGCCAGCAGCCGGGACAGCCTCTATGCAACTAATGAAAAACTGTTTTTT	CASSRDSLYATNEKLFF
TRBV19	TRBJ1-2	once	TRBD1	TGTGCCAGTTGGGGCTCGGACAGGGGCTATGGCTACACCTTC	CASWGSDRGYGYTF
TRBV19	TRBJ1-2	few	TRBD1	TGTGCCAGTAGTATAGGGGACAGGAACTATGGCTACACCTTC	CASSIGDRNYGYTF
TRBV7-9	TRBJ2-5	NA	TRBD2	TGTGCCAGCAGCCATAACGGACTAGCGGGGGTAGAGACCCAGTACTTC	CASSHNGLAGVETQYF
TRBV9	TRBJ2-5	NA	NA	TGTGCCAGCAGCGTAGGGGGGCTCGGGGAGACCCAGTACTTC	CASSVGGLGETQYF
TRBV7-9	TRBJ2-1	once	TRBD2	TGTGCCAGCAGCTTGCAGCGGGGGATGTACAATGAGCAGTTCTTC	CASSLQRGMYNEQFF
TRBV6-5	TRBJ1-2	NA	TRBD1	TGTGCCAGCAGTTACCCCGGACAGGGGGCCAACGGCTACACCTTC	CASSYPGQGANGYTF
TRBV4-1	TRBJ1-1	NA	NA	TGCGCCAGCAGCCAACGGGAGTACACTGAAGCTTTCTTT	CASSQREYTEAFF
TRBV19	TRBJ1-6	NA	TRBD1	TGTGCCAGTAGTACCCGGGGCCGACAGGGGCGGGAAGTAGCCCTCCACTTT	CASSTRGRQGREVALHF
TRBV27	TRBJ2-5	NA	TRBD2	TGTGCCAGCAGTTTTACCGGGACTAGCGGGGGGGCAGGGGAGACCCAGTACTTC	CASSFTGTSGGAGETQYF
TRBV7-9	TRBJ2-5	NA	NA	TGTGCCAGCAGCTTAAGGCGAGAAGGACAGCTACAAGAGACCCAGTACTTC	CASSLRREGQLQETQYF
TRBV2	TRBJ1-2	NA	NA	TGTGCCAGCAGTGAAGGTCCAGATGCATATGGCTACACCTTC	CASSEGPDAYGYTF
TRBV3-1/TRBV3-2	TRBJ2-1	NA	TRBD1	TGTGCCAGCAGCTCGGACAGGGTCTCCTACAATGAGCAGTTCTTC	CASSSDRVSYNEQFF
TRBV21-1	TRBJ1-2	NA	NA	TGTGCCGGATTGGGCGGGACAGGGTTGTGCTACACCTTC	CAGLGGTGLCYTF
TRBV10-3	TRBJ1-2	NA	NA	TGTGCCATCAGTGTTCGGGGAGAGGGCTACACCTTC	CAISVRGEGYTF
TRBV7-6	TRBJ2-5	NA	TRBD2	TGTGCCAGCAGCTTCTCGGGGGGGCTAGGAGAGACCCAGTACTTC	CASSFSGGLGETQYF
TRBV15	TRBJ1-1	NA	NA	TGTGCCACCAGCCAGAGCCGGGCTGAAGCTTTCTTT	CATSQSRAEAFF
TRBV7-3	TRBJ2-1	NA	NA	TGTGCCAGCAGCCAAGAGGGAGCCCGCAATGAGCAGTTCTTC	CASSQEGARNEQFF
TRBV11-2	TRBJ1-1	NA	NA	TGTGCCAGCACCCCCGGAGGAAACACTGAAGCTTTCTTT	CASTPGGNTEAFF
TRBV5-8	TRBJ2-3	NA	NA	TGTGCCAGCAGCTTCAACCGAGGACTTGGGGATACGCAGTATTTT	CASSFNRGLGDTQYF
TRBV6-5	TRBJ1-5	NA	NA	TGTGCCGCCCATGACAGCTTTAGTCAGCCCCAGCATTTT	CAAHDSFSQPQHF
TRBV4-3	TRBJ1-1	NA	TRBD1	TGCGCCAGCAGCCAAGATAAGGGGGCTGTCACTGAAGCTTTCTTT	CASSQDKGAVTEAFF
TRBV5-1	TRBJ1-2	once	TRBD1	TGCGCCAGCAGCGGGTCCGGGACAGGGGAGGGCTACACCTTC	CASSGSGTGEGYTF
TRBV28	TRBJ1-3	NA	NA	TGTGCCAGCAGTTTGCTTGGAGGTTTGACTGGAAACACCATATATTTT	CASSLLGGLTGNTIYF
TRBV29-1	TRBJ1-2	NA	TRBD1	TGCAGCGTTGATGGAGGGGGACAGGGGACTAACTATGGCTACACCTTC	CSVDGGGQGTNYGYTF
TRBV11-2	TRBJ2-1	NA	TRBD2	TGTGCCAGCAGCTCGGGACTAGCGGGGGGCTCCGTCTACAATGAGCAGTTCTTC	CASSSGLAGGSVYNEQFF
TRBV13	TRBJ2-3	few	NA	TGTGCCAGCAGCTTAACAGGAGAAGGGTCAGATACGCAGTATTTT	CASSLTGEGSDTQYF